This entry describes one T cell receptor beta chain. Its antigen is as yet unknown. These data belong to a study of T cell responses to AZD1222 COVID-19 vaccine. Study conclusions and caveats: Donors were chiefly white British, with a greater number of females, and clonal diversity was perhaps underestimated.

The CDR3 sequence is 11 residues long. V lost 4 bases and J 8 bases, leaving 11 bases between the germline ends. The germline gives CDR1 SQVTM, CDR2 ANQGSEA. Generated by immunoSEQ multiplex PCR, the TCRdb table keeps only in-frame clones and is missing some. The sample includes tens of thousands of clones, more than 75% of them seen just once. This clonotype originated in an adult in good health. V usage is TRBV29-1 and J usage is TRBJ1-2; possibly TRBD1 for D (5 bases). The source material was peripheral blood, sampled on day 0 of AZD1222 vaccination. CDR3 residues: CSVASGHGYTF. CDR3 bases: TGCAGCGTTGCATCGGGGCACGGCTACACCTTC.